The rows below give T cell receptor beta chains drawn from one sample of a study of T cell changes during pregnancy in multiple sclerosis. The table came from immunoSEQ multiplex PCR; TCRdb's copy has only in-frame clones and leaves some out. The sample contains approximately 57,000 clones, roughly 90% of which appear only once. The sample consisted of peripheral blood, taken after pregnancy. The receptors come from a female donor in good health, enrolled as a control in a pregnancy study. Both conserved end residues are part of each CDR3. D genes are given only for firm matches. Clone size, where shown, is once, few, many, or a class for clones that have expanded.

j_gene,v_gene,abundance,d_gene,CDR3aa,CDR3nt
TRBJ2-7,TRBV5-1,.,.,CASSLGSGHSYEQYF,TGCGCCAGCAGCTTGGGGTCGGGACACTCCTACGAGCAGTACTTC
TRBJ2-5,TRBV7-9,.,TRBD1,CASSFAAGTGGPYQETQYF,TGTGCCAGCAGCTTTGCCGCCGGGACAGGGGGCCCGTACCAAGAGACCCAGTACTTC
TRBJ1-3,TRBV7-6,many,.,CASSLEALNTIYF,TGTGCCAGCAGCTTGGAGGCATTGAACACCATATATTTT
TRBJ2-1,TRBV11-3,.,.,CASSRTTPGTPRNEQFF,TGTGCCAGCAGCCGAACGACCCCCGGGACTCCGAGGAATGAGCAGTTCTTC
TRBJ1-2,TRBV9,once,TRBD1,CASSIDRGAGGYTF,TGTGCCAGCAGTATTGACAGGGGCGCGGGTGGCTACACCTTC
TRBJ1-3,TRBV19,.,.,CASSIEASGNTIYF,TGTGCCAGTAGTATAGAGGCCTCTGGAAACACCATATATTTT
TRBJ1-1,TRBV6-6,.,.,CASSPSRVNTEAFF,TGTGCCAGCAGTCCGTCGAGGGTGAACACTGAAGCTTTCTTT
TRBJ1-3,TRBV9,.,TRBD1,CASSLSTGGGNTIYF,TGTGCCAGCAGCCTTTCTACAGGGGGGGGAAACACCATATATTTT
TRBJ2-1,TRBV6-6,once,TRBD2,CASSSQAGGYNEQFF,TGTGCCAGCAGCTCGCAGGCGGGGGGGTACAATGAGCAGTTCTTC
TRBJ2-2,TRBV6-1,.,.,CASSEARALVRELFF,TGTGCCAGCAGTGAAGCGAGGGCACTAGTCCGGGAGCTGTTTTTT
TRBJ2-7,TRBV5-6,.,.,CASSLVGPSSYEQYF,TGTGCCAGCAGCTTGGTCGGCCCTAGCTCCTACGAGCAGTACTTC
TRBJ1-1,TRBV23-1,.,.,CASSPISDTEAFF,TGCGCCAGCAGTCCAATATCGGACACTGAAGCTTTCTTT
TRBJ2-1,TRBV5-1,.,TRBD2,CASSYAGGPNNEQFF,TGCGCCAGCAGCTATGCGGGGGGGCCCAACAATGAGCAGTTCTTC
TRBJ1-2,TRBV4-2,.,TRBD1,CASRADRDYGYTF,TGTGCCAGCAGGGCCGACAGGGACTATGGCTACACCTTC
TRBJ2-3,TRBV6-6,.,TRBD1,CASSRDRGQADTQYF,TGTGCCAGCAGTCGGGACAGGGGGCAGGCAGATACGCAGTATTTT
TRBJ2-7,TRBV5-6,.,.,CASSLVSGEWDYEQYF,TGTGCCAGCAGCCTGGTTAGTGGGGAGTGGGACTACGAGCAGTACTTC
TRBJ2-7,TRBV6-1,.,.,CASSELARVEYEQYF,TGTGCCAGCAGTGAATTAGCCCGGGTTGAATACGAGCAGTACTTC
TRBJ2-7,TRBV28,.,.,CASREEKSLSYEQYF,TGTGCCAGCAGGGAGGAGAAATCTCTTTCCTACGAGCAGTACTTC
TRBJ2-1,TRBV19,.,TRBD2,CASSLSKAGGNEQFF,TGTGCCAGTAGTCTAAGTAAAGCGGGAGGAAATGAGCAGTTCTTC
TRBJ2-1,TRBV6-1,.,TRBD1,CASIGGLQGTGLF,TGTGCCAGCATAGGCGGGTTACAGGGGACGGGCCTCTTC
TRBJ2-1,TRBV7-2,.,.,CASSLAGTYSYNEQFF,TGTGCCAGCAGCTTAGCGGGCACCTATTCCTACAATGAGCAGTTCTTC
TRBJ1-1,TRBV20-1,.,.,CSASLNTEAFF,TGCAGTGCCTCCTTAAACACTGAAGCTTTCTTT
TRBJ2-5,TRBV9,once,TRBD2,CASSVGRAGGTQETQYF,TGTGCCAGCAGCGTAGGACGGGCGGGGGGTACTCAAGAGACCCAGTACTTC
TRBJ1-2,TRBV28,.,TRBD1,CASSFIIGGNYGYTF,TGTGCCAGCAGTTTTATAATAGGGGGCAATTATGGCTACACCTTC
TRBJ1-4,TRBV30,few,TRBD1,CAWSPRDRDEKLFF,TGTGCCTGGTCCCCCCGGGACAGGGATGAAAAACTGTTTTTT
TRBJ1-1,TRBV6-5,.,TRBD1,CASSKRQGPNTEAFF,TGTGCCAGCAGCAAGAGACAGGGCCCGAACACTGAAGCTTTCTTT
TRBJ1-1,TRBV19,.,TRBD1,CASRLAPQGAVTEAFF,TGTGCCAGTAGGCTGGCCCCTCAGGGGGCCGTCACTGAAGCTTTCTTT
TRBJ2-2,TRBV11-3,.,.,CASSLVGALTGLVFF,TGTGCCAGCAGCTTAGTCGGGGCCTTGACAGGATTGGTGTTTTTT
TRBJ1-2,TRBV19,.,.,CASSISGRGGYGYTF,TGTGCCAGTAGTATTTCCGGACGGGGGGGCTATGGCTACACCTTC
TRBJ2-1,TRBV7-2,.,.,CASSPRERFSYNEQFF,TGTGCCAGCAGCCCCCGGGAGAGGTTCTCCTACAATGAGCAGTTCTTC
TRBJ1-1,TRBV7-9,.,.,CASSPQKRPSRRDTEAFF,TGTGCCAGCAGCCCGCAAAAACGCCCTAGTAGGAGGGACACTGAAGCTTTCTTT
TRBJ1-1,TRBV5-1,.,TRBD1,CASSLEGQRFTEAFF,TGCGCCAGCAGCTTGGAGGGACAGCGGTTCACTGAAGCTTTCTTT
TRBJ2-5,TRBV5-1,.,TRBD1,CASSWGTGGKETQYF,TGCGCCAGCAGCTGGGGGACAGGGGGCAAAGAGACCCAGTACTTC
TRBJ2-7,TRBV10-3,.,TRBD1,CAISPRGYEQYF,TGTGCCATCAGCCCCAGGGGGTACGAGCAGTACTTC
TRBJ1-5,TRBV6-6,once,TRBD1,CASSYKGASNQPQHF,TGTGCCAGCAGTTACAAGGGGGCCTCCAATCAGCCCCAGCATTTT
TRBJ1-4,TRBV9,.,.,CASSFSGARGEKLFF,TGTGCCAGCAGCTTTTCAGGGGCACGGGGCGAAAAACTGTTTTTT
TRBJ2-3,TRBV19,.,.,CASQAATSTDTQYF,TGTGCCAGCCAAGCGGCAACTAGCACAGATACGCAGTATTTT
TRBJ2-3,TRBV19,.,TRBD2,CASSIRLAGGTSTDTQYF,TGTGCCAGTAGTATTAGGCTAGCGGGGGGGACTAGCACAGATACGCAGTATTTT
TRBJ1-3,TRBV28,.,.,CASSWDIRNTIYF,TGTGCCAGCAGTTGGGACATACGGAACACCATATATTTT
TRBJ2-7,TRBV19,.,TRBD1,CASSIRTGTGYYEQYF,TGTGCCAGTAGTATACGGACCGGGACAGGGTACTACGAGCAGTACTTC
TRBJ2-5,TRBV6-5,.,.,CASSYGLWNSQETQYF,TGTGCCAGCAGTTACGGTTTGTGGAACAGCCAAGAGACCCAGTACTTC
TRBJ1-2,TRBV18,.,TRBD1,CASSPNGQGDGYTF,TGTGCCAGCTCACCGAACGGACAGGGGGACGGCTACACCTTC
TRBJ2-5,TRBV9,.,.,CASSVGQGRKETQYF,TGTGCCAGCAGCGTAGGGCAGGGGAGAAAAGAGACCCAGTACTTC
TRBJ1-2,TRBV2,.,.,CASVPSQGLANYGYTF,TGTGCCAGCGTACCCTCCCAGGGGTTAGCTAACTATGGCTACACCTTC
TRBJ2-5,TRBV15,.,TRBD2,CATSWRGAPTKETQYF,TGTGCCACCAGCTGGCGGGGGGCTCCGACGAAAGAGACCCAGTACTTC
TRBJ1-1,TRBV5-1,.,.,CASSSFSTANTEAFF,TGCGCCAGCAGCTCTTTTTCGACAGCGAACACTGAAGCTTTCTTT
TRBJ1-5,TRBV27,.,.,CASSPRIEGDQPQHF,TGTGCCAGCAGTCCAAGAATCGAGGGGGACCAGCCCCAGCATTTT
TRBJ2-7,TRBV4-1,.,TRBD1,CASSLGQENYEQYF,TGCGCCAGCAGCCTCGGACAGGAGAACTACGAGCAGTACTTC
TRBJ2-1,TRBV27,.,TRBD1,CASTGQGLDEQFF,TGTGCCAGCACGGGACAGGGTCTGGATGAGCAGTTCTTC
TRBJ2-5,TRBV10-2,.,.,CASSDDFKETQYF,TGCGCCAGCAGTGATGACTTTAAAGAGACCCAGTACTTC
TRBJ2-1,TRBV5-4,.,TRBD2,CASSRTSGMIHEQFF,TGTGCCAGCAGCCGGACTAGCGGGATGATCCATGAGCAGTTCTTC
TRBJ2-5,TRBV9,.,TRBD2,CASSPGTSGGETQYF,TGTGCCAGCAGCCCGGGGACTAGCGGAGGAGAGACCCAGTACTTC
TRBJ1-4,TRBV30,few,.,CAWTLWGGEKLFF,TGTGCCTGGACCCTATGGGGCGGTGAAAAACTGTTTTTT
TRBJ2-5,TRBV28,.,.,CASSFGIQGSRETQYF,TGTGCCAGCAGTTTCGGAATTCAGGGGAGTCGAGAGACCCAGTACTTC
TRBJ1-5,TRBV21-1,.,.,CASSKRGSNQPQHF,TGTGCCAGCAGCAAAAGGGGTTCCAATCAGCCCCAGCATTTT
TRBJ1-4,TRBV7-8,once,.,CASSPYRVLTASTEKLFF,TGTGCCAGCAGCCCGTACAGGGTATTAACTGCATCCACTGAAAAACTGTTTTTT
TRBJ1-3,TRBV18,.,.,CASSLDGGAGNTIYF,TGTGCCAGCTCACTCGACGGGGGGGCCGGAAACACCATATATTTT
TRBJ2-1,TRBV4-3,.,.,CASSPGLGIDEQFF,TGCGCCAGCAGTCCCGGACTGGGTATCGATGAGCAGTTCTTC
TRBJ2-1,TRBV7-9,.,.,CASSLGIGGSGEQFF,TGTGCCAGCAGCTTAGGAATCGGAGGGAGCGGTGAGCAGTTCTTC